The rows below give T cell receptor beta chains drawn from one sample of a study of radiotherapy plus CTLA-4 blockade in lung cancer. TCRdb's table, derived via immunoSEQ multiplex PCR, lists solely in-frame clones and lacks some. The sample includes roughly 80,000 clones, roughly 79% of them seen just once. Sequenced material: peripheral blood, taken from a patient treated with radiotherapy plus ipilimumab. The source of these receptors is a human donor with non-small cell lung cancer who had a partial response to radiotherapy plus ipilimumab. Some clones in this sample may be carry-over from other donors' samples. The conserved cysteine and the conserved F or W are not part of the CDR3 here. The order of the fields is V gene, J gene, CDR3 protein.

TRBV18	TRBJ2-7	ASSPQLPGYEQY
TRBV5-1	TRBJ1-5	ASSLTGGPNQPQH
TRBV2	TRBJ2-5	ATSFGGGGETQY
TRBV7-2	TRBJ1-1	ASTPGTQGIAF
TRBV10-3	TRBJ2-1	AISEAGGPSNEQF
TRBV5-4	TRBJ2-1	ASSFDRVQANEQF
TRBV29-1	TRBJ2-7	SVVPGIGGEQY
TRBV18	TRBJ1-2	ASSLDAGDYGYT
TRBV7-9	TRBJ2-7	ASSWGGEWDEQY
TRBV4-3	TRBJ2-7	ASSQESGSYEQY
TRBV19	TRBJ2-7	ASSERGSPYEQY
TRBV6-1	TRBJ1-5	ASSQTGISNQPQH
TRBV5-6	TRBJ2-5	ASSLRTSGVGETQY
TRBV27	TRBJ2-5	ASSSPTSPQETQY
TRBV9	TRBJ1-2	ASSGPLAQGGYT
TRBV5-4	TRBJ2-3	ATGLAGLTDTQY